This T cell receptor (beta chain) was sequenced for a study of blood T cell repertoires in COVID-19. Turning to the study itself: Samples taken during acute and convalescent COVID-19 were collected in the United States, Italy and Spain.

Original processing notes: Counts of nucleated cells, estimated from reference gene primer amplification, were obtained. Libraries were prepared by immunoSEQ multiplex PCR; TCRdb keeps only in-frame clonotypes and omits some of them. V and J calls and clone size are those listed in that table; D and trimming were worked out from the DNA. The sample contains around 280,000 clones, roughly nine tenths of which appear only once. This CDR3 region has 14 residues. CDR1 and CDR2 (germline): LNHDA, SQIVND (reference sequence). Trimming shortened V by 9 bases and J by 4 bases, and 17 bases separated the two germline ends. Recovered status in Cohort 3 required two negative PCRs, clearance, or symptom resolution.

This TCR was recovered from a woman aged 40 to 50 who had recovered from COVID-19. The chain employs TRBV19 and TRBJ2-3, with a weak D call TRBD1 (6 bases). The sample comprised PBMCs or T cells enriched from blood (not recorded which). CDR3 in DNA: TGTGCCAGCGGCAGGGGTATCGAAGCAGATACGCAGTATTTT. Translated, it gives CASGRGIEADTQYF. The whole variable domain, remainder taken from reference TRBV19 and TRBJ2-3, is DGGITQSPKYLFRKEGQNVTLSCEQNLNHDAMYWYRQDPGQGLRLIYYSQIVNDFQKGDIAEGYSVSREKKESFPLTVTSAQKNPTAFYLCASGRGIEADTQYFGPGTRLTVL.